This T cell receptor beta chain was retrieved from a study of blood T cells in healthy people across ages. RNA extraction gave at least 5 micrograms of total RNA per sample. A J-beta primer mix and a sample-barcoded 5' primer were used in a second PCR of about 7 to 12 cycles. Each CDR3 protein gets one entry after TCRdb re-called the 5' RACE reads with MiXCR. The sample yields roughly 1.6 million distinct CDR3 sequences, approximately 32% seen once. This sequence was found in a woman under 40 in good health. Sequences were obtained from blood.

Here the CDR3 DNA reads TGCGCCAGCAGCCAGGGGTGGTCGGCCAGGGGAGAGGGCTACACCTTC. Amino acids: CASSQGWSARGEGYTF. The chain combines TRBV4-1 with TRBJ1-2; D possibly corresponds to TRBD1 (6 bases). This CDR3 region has 16 residues. Trimming took 3 bases from V and 8 from J, leaving 22 bases between them. Germline V gene lookup returns CDR1 MGHRA and CDR2 YSYEKL.